The 24 T cell receptor beta chains reported below all come from one sample, sequenced in a study of human T cells and chemical hapten exposure. A single record per CDR3 protein comes from TCRdb applying MiXCR to the RACE reads. The sample has 150,000 to 200,000 distinct CDR3 sequences; about a fifth are singletons. Time point defined: patch test 1, 2 weeks after DPC sensitization. The treatment denotes: therapeutic diphenylcyclopropenone sensitization with weekly scalp DPC. Sample: whole blood, taken in connection with sensitization to the hapten diphenylcyclopropenone (DPC). The origin of the receptors is a woman between 45 and 65 years old with alopecia areata. Some clones in this sample may be carry-over from other donors' samples.

This clonotype was counted between two and nine times. The rearrangement links TRBV20-1 to TRBJ1-1; D is unclear. This CDR3 is 14 amino acids long. Germline loops: CDR1 DFQATT, CDR2 SNEGSKA (reference sequence). Trimming cost V 7 bases and J 10 bases, with 25 bases left between them. CDR3 residues: CSVVRTIPATRAFF. CDR3 in DNA: TGCAGTGTAGTCCGGACTATCCCCGCGACAAGAGCTTTCTTT.

The genes are TRBV5-1 and TRBJ1-1; D is uncertain. Trimming took off 0 bases at V and 6 bases at J, with 12 bases between the two ends. Germline CDR1 is SGHRS and CDR2 is YFSETQ. CDR3 length: 14 amino acids. The CDR3: CASSLAGPGAEAFF. CDR3 sequence (DNA): TGCGCCAGCAGCTTGGCCGGGCCCGGGGCTGAAGCTTTCTTT.

This clonotype was counted ten times or more. The V and J genes are TRBV5-1 and TRBJ1-6, with unresolved D. V dropped 1 base and J dropped 7 bases, with 9 bases sitting between them. The CDR3 has 14 amino acids. Germline V gene data show CDR1 as SGHRS and CDR2 as YFSETQ. CDR3 in DNA: TGCGCCAGCAGCTTGACGGATCCGAATTCACCCCTCCACTTT. Its protein is CASSLTDPNSPLHF.

This clonotype turned up a few times. The CDR3 DNA reads as TGTGCCATCAGTGAGTCGGGGACTAGCGGGGGAAGCTCCTACGAGCAGTACTTC. Residues: CAISESGTSGGSSYEQYF. The genes are TRBV10-3 and TRBJ2-7; 14 bases line up with TRBD2. CDR1 and CDR2 (germline): ENHRY, SYGVKD. The CDR3 extends over 18 amino acids. V lost 0 bases to trimming and J lost 0 bases; unmatched junction nucleotides: 4.

CDR3 bases: TGTGCCAGCAGCTCCTGGACAGGGGGTGAAGCTTTCTTT. Translated, it gives CASSSWTGGEAFF. The J gene is TRBJ1-1, the V gene TRBV7-2; 10 nucleotides align to TRBD1. CDR3 length: 13 residues. Per germline, CDR1 SGHTA and CDR2 FQGNSA. V shed 4 bases and J 7 bases; nucleotides not matched to a gene: 3. Supplemented by reference TRBV7-2 and TRBJ1-1, the full variable domain reads GAGVSQSPSNKVTEKGKDVELRCDPISGHTALYWYRQSLGQGLEFLIYFQGNSAPDKSGLPSDRFSAERTGGSVSTLTIQRTQQEDSAVYLCASSSWTGGEAFFGQGTRLTVV.

About this clonotype: A much larger clone is a single base away; this may be a read error. J is TRBJ1-5 and V is TRBV6-1; D may be TRBD1 (5 bases). Trimming stripped 3 bases from V and 7 bases from J, with 19 bases between. Germline lookup yields CDR1 MNHNS and CDR2 SASEGT. The CDR3 spans 16 residues. CDR3 in amino acids: CASSEGPGWARQPQHF. In DNA form, the CDR3 reads TGTGCCAGCAGTGAGGGGCCCGGTTGGGCAAGGCAGCCCCAGCATTTT.

In this sample, this clonotype turned up a few times. This chain connects TRBV5-4 to TRBJ2-7, with 8 bases matching TRBD2. The CDR3 consists of 14 residues. V trimming: 3 bases; J trimming: 2 bases; junction bases outside the gene matches: 4. The germline CDR1 and CDR2 sequences are SGHNT and YYREEE (reference sequence). In DNA form, the CDR3 reads TGTGCCAGCAGCTCGCGGGGGGATACCTACGAGCAGTACTTC. This translates into CASSSRGDTYEQYF.

The chain has TRBV7-6 and TRBJ2-3, with 13 positions matching TRBD2. The CDR3 covers 18 residues. V shed 4 bases, J shed 1 base, and the junction held 8 bases outside the gene matches. Germline V lookup: CDR1 SGHVS, CDR2 FNYEAQ. CDR3 bases: TGTGCCAGCAGCTCACTAGCGGGAGGGCCTGGGGGCACAGATACGCAGTATTTT. This translates into CASSSLAGGPGGTDTQYF.

This clonotype was detected ten times or more. This rearrangement joins TRBV7-6 to TRBJ1-2, with 8 bases matching TRBD1. With V trimmed by 5 bases and J by 7 bases, 9 bases remained unmatched. Germline loops: CDR1 SGHVS, CDR2 FNYEAQ. This CDR3 contains 14 residues. In DNA, the CDR3 is TGTGCCAGCAGCGGCGGACAGGGTGGTTCTGGCTACACCTTC. Amino acids: CASSGGQGGSGYTF.

The V gene is TRBV5-6, the J gene TRBJ1-2; D is unclear. The CDR3 consists of 13 residues. V was pared by 7 bases and J by 4 bases, with 14 bases between. The germline V gene has CDR1 SGHDT and CDR2 YYEEEE. The CDR3 here is CASDIGASYGYTF. The CDR3 DNA reads as TGTGCCAGCGATATAGGAGCGAGCTATGGCTACACCTTC.

This clonotype was seen a few times. The DNA of the CDR3 is TGCAGCGTTGACCCGACAGGGCTAGGGCTAGCGAGTGGCACCGGGGAGCTGTTTTTT. It encodes CSVDPTGLGLASGTGELFF. V and J are TRBV29-1 and TRBJ2-2, with D perhaps matching TRBD1 (7 bases). Germline assignment: CDR1 SQVTM and CDR2 ANQGSEA. The V and J ends lost 3 bases and 4 bases respectively, with 27 bases between them. This CDR3 has 19 amino acids.

V usage is TRBV29-1 and J usage is TRBJ1-1, with D hard to call. Germline V gives CDR1 SQVTM, CDR2 ANQGSEA. Trimming removed 4 bases at V and 5 bases at J, with 5 bases between. This CDR3 contains 10 residues. The CDR3 DNA reads as TGCAGCGTTGGATGGACTGAAGCTTTCTTT. Its protein product is CSVGWTEAFF.

By share of the sample, this clonotype is hyperexpanded (1% or more). The rearrangement uses TRBV20-1 and TRBJ2-7, with 8 bases lining up with TRBD1. There are 12 residues in the CDR3. The junction had 5 bases not matched to a gene; V was cut back by 5 bases and J by 5 bases. Per the germline V gene, CDR1 is DFQATT and CDR2 is SNEGSKA (reference sequence). The CDR3 loop is CSAFRGLHEQYF. For the CDR3, the DNA is TGCAGTGCTTTCAGGGGGCTCCACGAGCAGTACTTC.

As for this clonotype: This may be a read error: a much more frequent sequence differs by one nucleotide. The J gene is TRBJ2-7, the V gene TRBV4-1; D is tentatively TRBD1 or TRBD2 (5 bases each). CDR3 length: 13 amino acids. The germline gives CDR1 MGHRA, CDR2 YSYEKL. CDR3 sequence: CAGRGTGTYEQYF. CDR3 bases: TGCGCCGGCAGAGGGACGGGTACCTACGAGCAGTACTTC.

This chain links TRBV27 with TRBJ2-3; the match to TRBD2 covers 7 bases. The CDR3 contains 16 residues. Germline CDR1 MNHEY, CDR2 SMNVEV (reference sequence). V lost 3 bases and J lost 1; bases outside the gene matches: 7. CDR3: CASSLTSTSGTDTQYF. DNA for the CDR3: TGTGCCAGCAGTTTGACAAGCACTAGCGGCACAGATACGCAGTATTTT.

This chain connects TRBV20-1 to TRBJ1-1; D remains ambiguous. The CDR3 runs to 13 residues. CDR1 is DFQATT, CDR2 SNEGSKA, per germline (reference sequence). V gave up 4 bases and J gave up 0 bases, with 9 bases separating them. CDR3 nucleotides: TGCAGTGCTATGGTCAACATGAACACTGAAGCTTTCTTT. Its translation: CSAMVNMNTEAFF.

In this sample, this clonotype turned up a few times. This rearrangement joins TRBV29-1 to TRBJ1-2; D is perhaps TRBD1 (6 bases). V gave up 7 bases and J gave up 5 bases, with 17 bases separating them. The germline CDR1 and CDR2 sequences are SQVTM and ANQGSEA. The CDR3 contains 13 residues. CDR3 in DNA: TGCAGCGCTGACCAGGGGCAGAGTTATGGCTACACCTTC. The encoded protein is CSADQGQSYGYTF. The complete variable domain, with remaining parts taken from reference TRBV29-1 and TRBJ1-2, reads SAVISQKPSRDICQRGTSLTIQCQVDSQVTMMFWYRQQPGQSLTLIATANQGSEATYESGFVIDKFPISRPNLTFSTLTVSNMSPEDSSIYLCSADQGQSYGYTFGSGTRLTVV.

This clonotype was found a few times. The chain links TRBV5-1 to TRBJ2-3; tentative D call: TRBD1 (5 bases). This CDR3 contains 15 residues. Germline lookup yields CDR1 SGHRS and CDR2 YFSETQ. Trimming took off 5 bases at V and 2 bases at J, with 15 bases between the two ends. The CDR3 is CASSFRRGATDTQYF. In nucleotides, the CDR3 is TGCGCCAGCAGTTTCCGGCGTGGGGCCACAGATACGCAGTATTTT.

The V and J genes are TRBV20-1 and TRBJ2-3; D is ambiguous. The germline V gene encodes CDR1 DFQATT and CDR2 SNEGSKA (reference sequence). The CDR3 is made up of 13 amino acids. V lost 1 base to trimming and J lost 2 bases, with 7 bases between them. The CDR3 loop is CSARGFTTDTQYF. In DNA form, the CDR3 reads TGCAGTGCTAGAGGATTCACCACAGATACGCAGTATTTT.

This clonotype was counted between two and nine times. The rearrangement joins TRBV5-6 to TRBJ2-1; D gene ambiguous. Germline-derived CDR1 and CDR2 are SGHDT and YYEEEE. The CDR3 extends over 16 amino acids. V gave up 0 bases and J gave up 0 bases, with 10 bases separating them. CDR3 DNA: TGTGCCAGCAGCTTGGCCTTAGGGTTCTCCTACAATGAGCAGTTCTTC. Protein sequence: CASSLALGFSYNEQFF.

This clonotype was seen a handful of times. The genes are TRBV7-9 and TRBJ2-1; D may be TRBD2 (6 bases). Trimming shortened V by 2 bases and J by 5 bases, and 16 bases separated the two germline ends. This CDR3 contains 16 residues. The germline V gene has CDR1 SEHNR and CDR2 FQNEAQ (reference sequence). The CDR3 protein is CASSLRLGTVHNEQFF. The CDR3 region has the DNA TGTGCCAGCAGCTTACGCCTGGGGACTGTCCACAATGAGCAGTTCTTC.

This chain links TRBV27 with TRBJ2-5; a weak D match, TRBD2 (5 bases). Germline V CDR1 and CDR2: MNHEY, SMNVEV (reference sequence). The CDR3 runs to 13 residues. Trimming removed 3 bases from V and 2 bases from J, with 7 bases in between. CDR3 protein: CASSLTIQETQYF. CDR3 coding DNA: TGTGCCAGCAGTTTGACTATTCAAGAGACCCAGTACTTC.

The chain joins TRBV4-2 to TRBJ2-3; 7 nucleotides agree with TRBD2. From germline, CDR1 is LGHNA and CDR2 YNFKEQ. V gave up 1 base and J gave up 2 bases; unmatched junction bases: 9. The CDR3 is made up of 17 amino acids. CDR3 coding DNA: TGTGCCAGCAGCCAAGGGATGTCTAGCGGAATCACAGATACGCAGTATTTT. As protein: CASSQGMSSGITDTQYF.

This clonotype was seen only a few times. The gene calls are TRBV10-3 and TRBJ1-4, with 7 bases fitting TRBD1. CDR1 and CDR2 from the germline V gene are ENHRY and SYGVKD. The ends lost 6 bases at V and 2 bases at J; junction bases unmatched: 0. This CDR3 is built from 13 residues. The CDR3 nucleotides read TGTGCCATCAGGACAGGGACTAATGAAAAACTGTTTTTT. Residues: CAIRTGTNEKLFF.